This T cell receptor beta chain was recovered during a study of blood T cell repertoires in COVID-19. Study in general: Acute-phase and convalescent COVID-19 samples originated in the United States, Italy and Spain. PBMCs, B-cell-depleted T cells, or T cells provided the cDNA or gDNA that made up the material.

In the source study's methods: From reference gene primer amplification, estimates of nucleated cell counts were derived. Method: immunoSEQ multiplex PCR; TCRdb's copy keeps in-frame clones and lacks some. V, J and clone size are those of that table, while D and trimming were read from the DNA. In the table there are approximately 76,000 clones, over 75% of which are singletons. Germline V gene data show CDR1 as DFQATT and CDR2 as SNEGSKA (reference sequence). This CDR3 is built from 14 residues. The V and J ends lost 3 bases and 7 bases respectively, with 13 bases between them. The receptor's source is a man aged 50 to 60 with acute or convalescent COVID-19. Sequencing was carried out using peripheral blood. This chain uses TRBV20-1 with TRBJ1-6, with D tentatively TRBD1 (5 bases). The CDR3 loop is CSASPDSQNSPLHF. In nucleotides, the CDR3 is TGCAGTGCTAGTCCCGACAGCCAAAATTCACCCCTCCACTTT.